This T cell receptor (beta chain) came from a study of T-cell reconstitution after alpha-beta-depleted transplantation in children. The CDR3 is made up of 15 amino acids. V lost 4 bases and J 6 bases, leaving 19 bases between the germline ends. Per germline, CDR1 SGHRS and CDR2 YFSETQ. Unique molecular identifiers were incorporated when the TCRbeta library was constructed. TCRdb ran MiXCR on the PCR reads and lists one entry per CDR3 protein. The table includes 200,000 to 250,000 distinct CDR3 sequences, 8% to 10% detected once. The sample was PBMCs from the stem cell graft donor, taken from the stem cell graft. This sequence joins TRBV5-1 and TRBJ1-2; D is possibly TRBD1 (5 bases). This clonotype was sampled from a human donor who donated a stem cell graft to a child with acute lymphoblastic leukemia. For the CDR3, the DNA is TGCGCCAGCAGCACCGGGACCGTCGACCTTGATGGCTACACCTTC. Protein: CASSTGTVDLDGYTF.